This is a list of T cell receptor beta chains from one sample in a study of early T cells in non-severe SARS-CoV-2 infection. In TCRdb, the 5' RACE reads were re-called with MiXCR into one record per CDR3 protein. The sample lists 30,000 to 40,000 distinct CDR3 sequences, over 5% occurring once. Specimen: whole blood. Receptors originate from an adult who was a healthcare worker with PCR-confirmed SARS-CoV-2 infection or an uninfected control (not recorded which). Each CDR3 is given with its conserved first and last residue. The D gene is left open where the match is weak. Clone sizes are given selectively: once, few, many, or a class where the clone is expanded.

abundance: .
j_gene: TRBJ2-3
v_gene: TRBV15
d_gene: .
CDR3nt: TGTGCCACCAGCGGGGCCGACACAGATACGCAGTATTTT
CDR3aa: CATSGADTDTQYF

abundance: few
j_gene: TRBJ1-6
v_gene: TRBV20-1
d_gene: TRBD1
CDR3nt: TGCACCCCCGGGACAGGGGGCGCTAAGAATTCACCCCTCCACTTT
CDR3aa: CTPGTGGAKNSPLHF

abundance: many
j_gene: TRBJ2-3
v_gene: TRBV7-6
d_gene: TRBD2
CDR3nt: TGTGCCAGCAGCTTAGGGCCTAGCGGGGGTACAGATACGCAGTATTTT
CDR3aa: CASSLGPSGGTDTQYF

abundance: many
j_gene: TRBJ2-7
v_gene: TRBV2
d_gene: .
CDR3nt: TGTGCCAGCAGTGAGTTGGGACGGAACTACGAGCAGTACTTC
CDR3aa: CASSELGRNYEQYF

abundance: many
j_gene: TRBJ2-2
v_gene: TRBV13
d_gene: .
CDR3nt: TGTGCCAGCAGCTTAGAGGGGATCGACACCGGGGAGCTGTTTTTT
CDR3aa: CASSLEGIDTGELFF

abundance: many
j_gene: TRBJ2-5
v_gene: TRBV29-1
d_gene: .
CDR3nt: TGCAGCGTTGAAGACAGGGTCCAAGAGACCCAGTACTTC
CDR3aa: CSVEDRVQETQYF

abundance: many
j_gene: TRBJ2-2
v_gene: TRBV24-1
d_gene: .
CDR3nt: TGTGCCACCAGTGATTTGCCCGGGGAGCTGTTTTTT
CDR3aa: CATSDLPGELFF

abundance: many
j_gene: TRBJ1-1
v_gene: TRBV24-1
d_gene: .
CDR3nt: TGTGCCACCAGTGATTTCAAAAACACTGAAGCTTTCTTT
CDR3aa: CATSDFKNTEAFF

abundance: few
j_gene: TRBJ1-2
v_gene: TRBV18
d_gene: TRBD1
CDR3nt: TGTGCCAGCTCAACCGGGACAGGGTATGGCTACACCTTC
CDR3aa: CASSTGTGYGYTF

abundance: many
j_gene: TRBJ1-6
v_gene: TRBV2
d_gene: .
CDR3nt: TGTGCCAGCAGTGAAGGGGTTCAAAATTCACCCCTCCACTTT
CDR3aa: CASSEGVQNSPLHF

abundance: many
j_gene: TRBJ2-5
v_gene: TRBV7-6
d_gene: TRBD1
CDR3nt: TGTGCCAGCAGCCCATGGGACAGGGCAGAGACCCAGTACTTC
CDR3aa: CASSPWDRAETQYF

abundance: many
j_gene: TRBJ1-2
v_gene: TRBV10-3
d_gene: .
CDR3nt: TGTGCCATCAGTGATAGTAGGGCTAACTATGGCTACACCTTC
CDR3aa: CAISDSRANYGYTF

abundance: many
j_gene: TRBJ1-1
v_gene: TRBV30
d_gene: TRBD1
CDR3nt: TGTGCCTGGGCAACAGGGGTGAACACTGAAGCTTTCTTT
CDR3aa: CAWATGVNTEAFF

abundance: .
j_gene: TRBJ2-1
v_gene: TRBV5-5
d_gene: TRBD2
CDR3nt: TGTGCCAGCAGAAAGGGGCTAGCGGGGAAATACAATGAGCAGTTCTTC
CDR3aa: CASRKGLAGKYNEQFF

abundance: .
j_gene: TRBJ2-1
v_gene: TRBV28
d_gene: TRBD2
CDR3nt: TGTGCCAGCCGAACGGGGGGGCCGAACAATGAGCAGTTCTTC
CDR3aa: CASRTGGPNNEQFF

abundance: many
j_gene: TRBJ1-1
v_gene: TRBV29-1
d_gene: .
CDR3nt: TGCAGCGTTGTCCCAAGGGGAGGGAAGACTGAAGCTTTCTTT
CDR3aa: CSVVPRGGKTEAFF

abundance: .
j_gene: TRBJ2-1
v_gene: TRBV19
d_gene: TRBD1
CDR3nt: TGTGCCGTCTCGACAGGGATTGCCGATGAGCAGTTCTTC
CDR3aa: CAVSTGIADEQFF

abundance: many
j_gene: TRBJ2-5
v_gene: TRBV15
d_gene: .
CDR3nt: TGTGCCACCAGCATAGGACAGCAGGAGACCCAGTACTTC
CDR3aa: CATSIGQQETQYF

abundance: many
j_gene: TRBJ2-3
v_gene: TRBV30
d_gene: .
CDR3nt: TGTGCCTGGAGTGTAGGGACGCGCACAGATACGCAGTATTTT
CDR3aa: CAWSVGTRTDTQYF

abundance: many
j_gene: TRBJ2-1
v_gene: TRBV7-6
d_gene: .
CDR3nt: TGTGCCAGCAGCTTAGGGGGACGGGGCCATGAGCAGTTCTTC
CDR3aa: CASSLGGRGHEQFF

abundance: many
j_gene: TRBJ2-3
v_gene: TRBV12-3/TRBV12-4
d_gene: .
CDR3nt: TGTGCCAGCAGTCTCCTCCGGGGCAGACCCACAGATACGCAGTATTTT
CDR3aa: CASSLLRGRPTDTQYF

abundance: many
j_gene: TRBJ1-1
v_gene: TRBV7-2
d_gene: TRBD1
CDR3nt: TGTGCCAGCAGCGGGGACAGGGGAACTGAAGCTTTCTTT
CDR3aa: CASSGDRGTEAFF

abundance: many
j_gene: TRBJ1-5
v_gene: TRBV6-5
d_gene: .
CDR3nt: TGTGCCAGCAGTTCTCGGAGGGGCCGCAATCAGCCCCAGCATTTT
CDR3aa: CASSSRRGRNQPQHF

abundance: many
j_gene: TRBJ2-7
v_gene: TRBV20-1
d_gene: .
CDR3nt: TGCAGTGCCGACCGGACAGCCAGCTCCTACGAGCAGTACTTC
CDR3aa: CSADRTASSYEQYF

abundance: many
j_gene: TRBJ2-7
v_gene: TRBV29-1
d_gene: .
CDR3nt: TGCAGCGTTGAAGAGGTGTCCGAGCAGTACTTC
CDR3aa: CSVEEVSEQYF

abundance: .
j_gene: TRBJ2-1
v_gene: TRBV18
d_gene: .
CDR3nt: TGTGCCAGCTCACCACCGACCCGATACAATGAGCAGTTCTTC
CDR3aa: CASSPPTRYNEQFF

abundance: many
j_gene: TRBJ2-3
v_gene: TRBV11-2
d_gene: .
CDR3nt: TGTGCCAGCAGCTTACTGGCGGTGAACACAGATACGCAGTATTTT
CDR3aa: CASSLLAVNTDTQYF

abundance: .
j_gene: TRBJ2-7
v_gene: TRBV12-3/TRBV12-4
d_gene: TRBD1
CDR3nt: TGTGCCAGCAGAGGGACAGGGCGGTACGAGCAGTACTTC
CDR3aa: CASRGTGRYEQYF

abundance: many
j_gene: TRBJ1-1
v_gene: TRBV12-5
d_gene: .
CDR3nt: TGTGCTAGTGGTTTGGAGGGGAACGAAGCTTTCTTT
CDR3aa: CASGLEGNEAFF

abundance: many
j_gene: TRBJ1-6
v_gene: TRBV12-3/TRBV12-4
d_gene: TRBD1
CDR3nt: TGTGCCAGCAGTACCCGGACAGGGGGTAATTCACCCCTCCACTTT
CDR3aa: CASSTRTGGNSPLHF

abundance: many
j_gene: TRBJ2-3
v_gene: TRBV7-2
d_gene: .
CDR3nt: TGTGCCAGCAGCTTCTACCAGGGCCCAGATACGCAGTATTTT
CDR3aa: CASSFYQGPDTQYF

abundance: many
j_gene: TRBJ2-7
v_gene: TRBV12-3/TRBV12-4
d_gene: .
CDR3nt: TGTGCCAGCAGTTTAGCGCCTCGGTTCTACGAGCAGTACTTC
CDR3aa: CASSLAPRFYEQYF

abundance: many
j_gene: TRBJ2-3
v_gene: TRBV3-1
d_gene: TRBD2
CDR3nt: TGTGCCAGCAGCCTCTACGGGACTAGCGGGGGGGCAGCAGATACGCAGTATTTT
CDR3aa: CASSLYGTSGGAADTQYF

abundance: many
j_gene: TRBJ2-5
v_gene: TRBV6-1
d_gene: .
CDR3nt: TGTGCCAGCAGTGAAGGGACCTCGCAAGAGACCCAGTACTTC
CDR3aa: CASSEGTSQETQYF

abundance: many
j_gene: TRBJ1-1
v_gene: TRBV29-1
d_gene: .
CDR3nt: TGCAGCGTTGACGCGGTCAGGAACACTGAAGCTTTCTTT
CDR3aa: CSVDAVRNTEAFF

abundance: many
j_gene: TRBJ2-1
v_gene: TRBV7-8
d_gene: .
CDR3nt: TGTGCCAGCAGCACCCGGGGGTCATCCTCCTACAATGAGCAGTTCTTC
CDR3aa: CASSTRGSSSYNEQFF

abundance: few
j_gene: TRBJ2-3
v_gene: TRBV7-9
d_gene: .
CDR3nt: TGTGCCAGCAGCTTAGTATATGCGGTCACAGATACGCAGTATTTT
CDR3aa: CASSLVYAVTDTQYF

abundance: medium-sized
j_gene: TRBJ2-1
v_gene: TRBV27
d_gene: .
CDR3nt: TGTGCCAGCAGGATTAGCGGTTCCTACAATGAGCAGTTCTTC
CDR3aa: CASRISGSYNEQFF

abundance: many
j_gene: TRBJ2-7
v_gene: TRBV12-3/TRBV12-4
d_gene: TRBD1
CDR3nt: TGTGCCAGCAGCTCCGGGACAGTCTTTGAGCAGTACTTC
CDR3aa: CASSSGTVFEQYF

abundance: many
j_gene: TRBJ2-7
v_gene: TRBV20-1
d_gene: .
CDR3nt: TGCAGTGCTAGAGTGGTAGCGAGTTACGAGCAGTACTTC
CDR3aa: CSARVVASYEQYF

abundance: many
j_gene: TRBJ2-1
v_gene: TRBV24-1
d_gene: .
CDR3nt: TGTGCCACCAGTGAAACAGGAGGTCCCTACAATGAGCAGTTCTTC
CDR3aa: CATSETGGPYNEQFF

abundance: many
j_gene: TRBJ1-6
v_gene: TRBV10-2
d_gene: .
CDR3nt: TGCGCCAGCAGTACTAACAGGGACATGTCCTATAATTCACCCCTCCACTTT
CDR3aa: CASSTNRDMSYNSPLHF

abundance: medium-sized
j_gene: TRBJ2-4
v_gene: TRBV9
d_gene: TRBD1
CDR3nt: TGTGCCAGCAGCGTAGAAGGACAGGGGAGGAACATTCAGTACTTC
CDR3aa: CASSVEGQGRNIQYF

abundance: few
j_gene: TRBJ2-3
v_gene: TRBV7-9
d_gene: .
CDR3nt: TGTGCCAGCAGCTTAGACGGAAGAGATACGCAGTATTTT
CDR3aa: CASSLDGRDTQYF

abundance: many
j_gene: TRBJ1-2
v_gene: TRBV7-9
d_gene: .
CDR3nt: TGTGCCAGCAGCTTACGGGAAACAGGACCTAACTATGGCTACACCTTC
CDR3aa: CASSLRETGPNYGYTF

abundance: many
j_gene: TRBJ1-2
v_gene: TRBV29-1
d_gene: .
CDR3nt: TGCAGCGTTGCCAGGCAGTCTGAGAATGGCTACACCTTC
CDR3aa: CSVARQSENGYTF

abundance: few
j_gene: TRBJ2-1
v_gene: TRBV12-3/TRBV12-4
d_gene: TRBD2
CDR3nt: TGTGCCAGCACCCTGAGACTAGCGGGGGGGCGATACAATGAGCAGTTCTTC
CDR3aa: CASTLRLAGGRYNEQFF

abundance: .
j_gene: TRBJ2-3
v_gene: TRBV23-1
d_gene: .
CDR3nt: TGCGCCAGCAGTCAATCTGTCGGGGCAGGCAAAGATACGCAGTATTTT
CDR3aa: CASSQSVGAGKDTQYF

abundance: many
j_gene: TRBJ1-1
v_gene: TRBV6-2/TRBV6-3
d_gene: .
CDR3nt: TGTGCCAGCAGTTATCGGCACACTGAAGCTTTCTTT
CDR3aa: CASSYRHTEAFF

abundance: many
j_gene: TRBJ2-3
v_gene: TRBV27
d_gene: TRBD2
CDR3nt: TGTGCCAGCAGTACCCTAGCGGGTGCAGATACGCAGTATTTT
CDR3aa: CASSTLAGADTQYF

abundance: .
j_gene: TRBJ2-5
v_gene: TRBV12-3/TRBV12-4
d_gene: .
CDR3nt: TGTGCCAGCAGTTTATCCCTGGTGGCAATCAGGACCCAGTACTTC
CDR3aa: CASSLSLVAIRTQYF

abundance: many
j_gene: TRBJ2-1
v_gene: TRBV2
d_gene: .
CDR3nt: TGTGCCACCGGAAGGGGGGGGGCGATGTTCTTC
CDR3aa: CATGRGGAMFF